This is a list of T cell receptor beta chains from one sample in a study of spatial heterogeneity in lung cancer. Via MiXCR, TCRdb re-called the 5' RACE reads, giving one row per CDR3 protein. Found here are 43,000 or so distinct CDR3 sequences, approximately 7% of them singletons; the top ten hold 35% to 55%. The sequencing used PBMCs, collected at surgery. The receptors shown here come from a female donor with early-stage non-small cell lung cancer. CDR3s include the opening cysteine and the closing phenylalanine or tryptophan. The D gene is left open where the match is weak. Only part of the rows carry a size: once, few, many, or a class if the clone is expanded.

d_gene	v_gene	abundance	j_gene	CDR3nt	CDR3aa
-	TRBV18	-	TRBJ1-3	TGTGCCAGCTCGCCACCGGGGCCCGACGGGAACACCATATATTTT	CASSPPGPDGNTIYF
-	TRBV25-1	few	TRBJ1-1	TGTGCCAGCAGTGAATTAAGGGAAGGATACACTGAAGCTTTCTTT	CASSELREGYTEAFF
-	TRBV6-5	many	TRBJ2-3	TGTGCCAGCAGCCTTAGACAGGCCCGCACAGATACGCAGTATTTT	CASSLRQARTDTQYF
-	TRBV21-1	-	TRBJ2-3	TGTGCCAGCAGCCCCCGGACTAGCGGAGAGGGAGCGGATACGCAGTATTTT	CASSPRTSGEGADTQYF
TRBD2	TRBV2	few	TRBJ2-3	TGTGCCAGCACGGGGAGCGGGGGGGAAACAGATACGCAGTATTTT	CASTGSGGETDTQYF
-	TRBV11-2	many	TRBJ1-6	TGTGCCAGTAAAAACATAGGACAAACGGGGTCACCCCTCCACTTT	CASKNIGQTGSPLHF
TRBD1	TRBV28	many	TRBJ2-7	TGTGCCAGCCAACAGGGGTCCTACGAGCAGTACTTC	CASQQGSYEQYF
-	TRBV6-6	-	TRBJ1-6	TGTGCCAGCAGTTCTACAGGGAGCGATTCACCCCTCCACTTT	CASSSTGSDSPLHF
-	TRBV29-1	many	TRBJ1-4	TGCAGCGTTCATCTCCAGGGTCATGAAAAACTGTTTTTT	CSVHLQGHEKLFF
-	TRBV5-1	many	TRBJ2-2	TGCGCCAGCAGCTTGGGACCGTCCACCGGGGAGCTGTTTTTT	CASSLGPSTGELFF
-	TRBV20-1	many	TRBJ1-5	TGCAGTGCCCTGAATCGCGGACGATCTAGCAATCAGCCCCAGCATTTT	CSALNRGRSSNQPQHF
-	TRBV7-9	many	TRBJ1-2	TGTGCCAGCAGCTCAGACGGAGCTCGGGGCTACACCTTC	CASSSDGARGYTF
TRBD2	TRBV7-2	-	TRBJ2-3	TGTGCCAGCAGCTTCGGCGGGGGGGCCGTTGATACGCAGTATTTT	CASSFGGGAVDTQYF
-	TRBV12-3/TRBV12-4	many	TRBJ2-3	TGTGCCAGCAGACCCTCCCTAAACTCGGATACGCAGTATTTT	CASRPSLNSDTQYF
TRBD2	TRBV6-5	many	TRBJ2-5	TGTGCCAGCAGTAGACTAGCGGGTCACGAGACCCAGTACTTC	CASSRLAGHETQYF
-	TRBV7-2	few	TRBJ2-5	TGTGCCAGCAGCTTACCCTTGGGGACCCAGTACTTC	CASSLPLGTQYF
-	TRBV4-1	many	TRBJ1-3	TGCGCCAGCAGCCAGCCTGCGGCGTCTGGAAACACCATATATTTT	CASSQPAASGNTIYF
TRBD2	TRBV6-5	many	TRBJ2-3	TGTGCCAGCAGTTTTAGCGGGGGGCCCCGAGGAGATACGCAGTATTTT	CASSFSGGPRGDTQYF
TRBD1	TRBV3-1	-	TRBJ1-1	TGTGCCAGCAGCCCCCGGGACAGGGGGCGCAACACTGAAGCTTTCTTT	CASSPRDRGRNTEAFF
TRBD2	TRBV5-1	many	TRBJ2-3	TGCGCCAGCAGCCTAGGGACTAGCGGGGGAAGCACAGATACGCAGTATTTT	CASSLGTSGGSTDTQYF
TRBD2	TRBV20-1	-	TRBJ2-1	TGCAGTGCTAGATCCAGCGGGGGGTCTTCGAGCTCCTACAATGAGCAGTTCTTC	CSARSSGGSSSSYNEQFF
TRBD1	TRBV3-1	-	TRBJ1-6	TGTGCCAGCAGCCAGGGTGGACAGGGGAATAATTCACCCCTCCACTTT	CASSQGGQGNNSPLHF
TRBD1	TRBV7-6	few	TRBJ1-6	TGTGCCAGCAGCCCGCAAGGACAGGGTAATTCACCCCTCCACTTT	CASSPQGQGNSPLHF
-	TRBV6-2/TRBV6-3	-	TRBJ2-5	TGTGCCAGCAGTTACGGAGAGACCCAGTACTTC	CASSYGETQYF
-	TRBV5-1	many	TRBJ1-1	TGCGCCAGCAGCTTGGAGGGGCAGTGGGGGACTGAAGCTTTCTTT	CASSLEGQWGTEAFF
TRBD2	TRBV12-3/TRBV12-4	many	TRBJ2-1	TGTGCCAGCAGGGGGACTAGCGGGGATAATGAGCAGTTCTTC	CASRGTSGDNEQFF
-	TRBV7-9	many	TRBJ1-2	TGTGCCAGCAGTTTGGGAACAGCGAACTATGGCTACACCTTC	CASSLGTANYGYTF
TRBD2	TRBV7-9	few	TRBJ2-7	TGTGCCAGCAGCCCCGGAGCGGGGGGCTACGAGCAGTACTTC	CASSPGAGGYEQYF
TRBD2	TRBV28	many	TRBJ2-3	TGTGCCAGCAGTGCCGGGACTAGCATAGATACGCAGTATTTT	CASSAGTSIDTQYF
-	TRBV25-1	few	TRBJ1-4	TGTGCCAGCAGTGAATGGGGGGCGAGGGCAACTAATGAAAAACTGTTTTTT	CASSEWGARATNEKLFF
TRBD2	TRBV5-1	-	TRBJ2-5	TGCGCCAGCAGCTCGACGGGGGGGCGAGAGACCCAGTACTTC	CASSSTGGRETQYF
-	TRBV11-2	many	TRBJ2-3	TGTGCCAGCAGCTTACGACTAACCACAGATACGCAGTATTTT	CASSLRLTTDTQYF
-	TRBV20-1	-	TRBJ1-4	TGCAGTGCTTACAGTAGAACTAATGAAAAACTGTTTTTT	CSAYSRTNEKLFF
-	TRBV1	-	TRBJ2-1	TGCACCAGCAGCCAAGCCAGCGTGGCAGCGGACAACTACAATGAGCAGTTCTTC	CTSSQASVAADNYNEQFF
TRBD1	TRBV6-2/TRBV6-3	-	TRBJ1-1	TGTGCCAGCAAGCACAGGGGGACGGGCACTGAAGCTTTCTTT	CASKHRGTGTEAFF
-	TRBV14	few	TRBJ2-7	TGTGCCAGCAGCCCGGATAGGACCACGTACGAGCAGTACTTC	CASSPDRTTYEQYF
-	TRBV5-1	many	TRBJ1-4	TGCGCCAGCAGCTTAAGTGGGATGGAAGAAAAACTGTTTTTT	CASSLSGMEEKLFF
TRBD2	TRBV28	-	TRBJ2-5	TGTGCCAGCAGTTTCGGTGGACTAGCGATAGAGACCCAGTACTTC	CASSFGGLAIETQYF
TRBD2	TRBV20-1	few	TRBJ2-1	TGCAGTCAAACACAGCGGGGCCGAACCTACAATGAGCAGTTCTTC	CSQTQRGRTYNEQFF
TRBD1	TRBV7-9	many	TRBJ1-5	TGTGCCAGCAGCTCGGGGACAGGCTTTAGCAATCAGCCCCAGCATTTT	CASSSGTGFSNQPQHF
-	TRBV10-1	few	TRBJ2-7	TGCGCCAGCAGCTCCCGGGGGAAAAACCCCTACGAGCAGTACTTC	CASSSRGKNPYEQYF
-	TRBV18	-	TRBJ2-3	TGTGCCAGCTCACCCTTGGCGGGTACGCAGTATTTT	CASSPLAGTQYF
-	TRBV2	many	TRBJ2-5	TGTGCCAGCAACTTTGTGGGAGGACAAGAGACCCAGTACTTC	CASNFVGGQETQYF
-	TRBV10-3	many	TRBJ1-6	TGTGCCATCAGTGAGTCCGCCCTACCACCCCTCCACTTT	CAISESALPPLHF
TRBD1	TRBV28	many	TRBJ2-6	TGTGCCAGCAATCGACAGGGAGCTGGGGCCAACGTCCTGACTTTC	CASNRQGAGANVLTF
TRBD1	TRBV12-3/TRBV12-4	-	TRBJ1-5	TGTGCCAGCAAAAGGGACAGTAGTGGCAATCAGCCCCAGCATTTT	CASKRDSSGNQPQHF